A selection of T cell receptor beta chains follows, all from one sample in a study of blood T cell repertoires in COVID-19. TCRdb's copy holds only in-frame clones and misses some; the assay was immunoSEQ multiplex PCR. This table holds just over 250,000 clones, about 91% found once. The sample comprised peripheral blood. The receptors were gathered from a person aged 18 to 30 with COVID-19, enrolled during active disease. Each CDR3 is given with its conserved first and last residue. Fields, in order: D gene, V gene, clone size, J gene, CDR3 DNA, CDR3 protein. A D gene is named only where the DNA matches it firmly. Clone size appears in some rows only: once, few, many, or a class for an expanded clone.

-,TRBV25-1,-,TRBJ2-5,TGTGCCAGCAGACACAGTCAAGAGACCCAGTACTTC,CASRHSQETQYF
TRBD1,TRBV7-3,-,TRBJ2-3,TGTGCCAGCAGGAAGCAGGGGGAAGATACGCAGTATTTT,CASRKQGEDTQYF
-,TRBV5-1,-,TRBJ2-7,TGCGCCAGCAGCTTGGATACGACTACGATTACCTACGAGCAGTACTTC,CASSLDTTTITYEQYF
TRBD1,TRBV6-2/TRBV6-3,-,TRBJ1-5,TGTGCCAGCAGTTTCGCGAGGGGGCTTAGCAATCAGCCCCAGCATTTT,CASSFARGLSNQPQHF
TRBD2,TRBV4-3,-,TRBJ2-1,TGCGCCAGCAGCCAAGACGGGGGGGTAGCGGAGAACAATGAGCAGTTCTTC,CASSQDGGVAENNEQFF
-,TRBV29-1,-,TRBJ2-4,TGCAGCGTTGGTGGACTAGCCAAAAACATTCAGTACTTC,CSVGGLAKNIQYF
TRBD2,TRBV5-4,-,TRBJ2-7,TGTGCCAGCAGCTTGGGGGGGACTAAGGGGAGCGAGCAGTACTTC,CASSLGGTKGSEQYF
TRBD1,TRBV7-9,once,TRBJ1-1,TGTGCCAGCAGCTTGGCAGGGGGGATGAACACTGAAGCTTTCTTT,CASSLAGGMNTEAFF
TRBD1,TRBV29-1,once,TRBJ2-1,TGCAGCGTTGAGGGTGGAGGACAGGGATTAAAATCCTACAATGAGCAGTTCTTC,CSVEGGGQGLKSYNEQFF
TRBD2,TRBV7-9,once,TRBJ2-3,TGTGCCAGCAGCTTAGTGGGACTAGCGGGAAGCACAGATACGCAGTATTTT,CASSLVGLAGSTDTQYF
-,TRBV30,-,TRBJ2-1,TGTGCCTGGAGGCGGACTGGAGCATACAATGAGCAGTTCTTC,CAWRRTGAYNEQFF
TRBD1,TRBV5-4,-,TRBJ2-5,TGTGCCAGCAGGGCAGGACAGGGGGAGACCCAGTACTTC,CASRAGQGETQYF
TRBD2,TRBV6-1,-,TRBJ2-3,TGTGCCAGCAGTGAACTTGGACCGGCGGGACTAGTTGCAGATACGCAGTATTTT,CASSELGPAGLVADTQYF
-,TRBV2,few,TRBJ1-2,TGTGCCAGGGACAGCCTCTATGGCTACACCTTC,CARDSLYGYTF
-,TRBV6-5,-,TRBJ1-1,TGTGCCAGCAGTGACTCGGGCCGGAATACTGAAGCTTTCTTT,CASSDSGRNTEAFF
-,TRBV13,once,TRBJ2-2,TGTGCCAGCAGCTCGGCGGCCGGGGAGCTGTTTTTT,CASSSAAGELFF